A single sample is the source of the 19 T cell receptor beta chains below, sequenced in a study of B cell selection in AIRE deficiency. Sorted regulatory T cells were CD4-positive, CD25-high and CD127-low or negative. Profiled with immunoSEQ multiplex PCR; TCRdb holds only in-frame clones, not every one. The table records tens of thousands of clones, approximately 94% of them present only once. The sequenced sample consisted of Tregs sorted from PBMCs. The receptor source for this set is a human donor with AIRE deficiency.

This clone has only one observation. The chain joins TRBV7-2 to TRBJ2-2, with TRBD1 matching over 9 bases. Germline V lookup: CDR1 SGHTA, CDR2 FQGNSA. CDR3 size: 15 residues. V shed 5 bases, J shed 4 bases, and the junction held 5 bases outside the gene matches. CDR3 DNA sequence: TGTGCCAGCAGCCAAGGACAGGGGTTCACCGGGGAGCTGTTTTTT. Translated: CASSQGQGFTGELFF.

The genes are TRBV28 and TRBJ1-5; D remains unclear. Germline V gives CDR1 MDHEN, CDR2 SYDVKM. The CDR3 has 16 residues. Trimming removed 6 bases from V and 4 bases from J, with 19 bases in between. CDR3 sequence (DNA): TGTGCCAGCAGACATCTAAAGGGAATGGGAAATCAGCCCCAGCATTTT. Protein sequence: CASRHLKGMGNQPQHF.

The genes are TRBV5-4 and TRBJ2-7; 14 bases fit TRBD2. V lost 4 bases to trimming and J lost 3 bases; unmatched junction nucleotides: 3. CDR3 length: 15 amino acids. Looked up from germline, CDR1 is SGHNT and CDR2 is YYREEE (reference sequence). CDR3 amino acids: CASSPGLAGVYEQYF. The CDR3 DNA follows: TGTGCCAGCAGCCCGGGACTAGCGGGAGTCTACGAGCAGTACTTC.

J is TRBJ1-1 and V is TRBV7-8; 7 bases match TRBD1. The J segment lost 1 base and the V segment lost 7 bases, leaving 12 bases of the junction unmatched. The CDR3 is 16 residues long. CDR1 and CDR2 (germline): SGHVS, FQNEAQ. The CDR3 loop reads CASKLAPNRGNTEAFF. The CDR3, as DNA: TGTGCCAGCAAACTTGCCCCCAACAGGGGGAACACTGAAGCTTTCTTT. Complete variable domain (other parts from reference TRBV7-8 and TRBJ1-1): GAGVSQSPRYKVAKRGQDVALRCDPISGHVSLFWYQQALGQGPEFLTYFQNEAQLDKSGLPSDRFFAERPEGSVSTLKIQRTQQEDSAVYLCASKLAPNRGNTEAFFGQGTRLTVV.

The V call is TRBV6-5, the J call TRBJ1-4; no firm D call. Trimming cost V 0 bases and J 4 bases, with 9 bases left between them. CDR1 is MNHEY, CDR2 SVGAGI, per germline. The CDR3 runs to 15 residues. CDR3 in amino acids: CASSYSEGFNEKLFF. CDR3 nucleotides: TGTGCCAGCAGTTACTCGGAGGGTTTTAATGAAAAACTGTTTTTT.

CDR3 region: CASSIGANQPQHF. In DNA, the CDR3 is TGTGCCAGTAGTATAGGCGCAAATCAGCCCCAGCATTTT. This sequence joins TRBV19 and TRBJ1-5; D gene uncertain. Trimming pared 1 base from V and 4 bases from J, leaving 5 bases between. The germline CDR1 and CDR2 sequences are LNHDA and SQIVND (reference sequence). This CDR3 has 13 amino acids.

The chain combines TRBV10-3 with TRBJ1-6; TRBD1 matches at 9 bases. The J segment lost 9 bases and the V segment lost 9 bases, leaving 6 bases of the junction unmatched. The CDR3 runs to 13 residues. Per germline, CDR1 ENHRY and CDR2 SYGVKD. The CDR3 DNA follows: TGTGCCATGACCCGGGACAGGGCTTCACCCCTCCACTTT. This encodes CAMTRDRASPLHF.

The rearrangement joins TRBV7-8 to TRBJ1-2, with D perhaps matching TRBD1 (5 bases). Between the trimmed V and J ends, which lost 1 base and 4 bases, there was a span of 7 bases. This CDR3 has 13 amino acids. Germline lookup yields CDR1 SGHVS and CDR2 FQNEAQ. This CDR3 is CASSLGGFYGYTF. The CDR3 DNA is TGTGCCAGCAGCTTAGGGGGGTTCTATGGCTACACCTTC.

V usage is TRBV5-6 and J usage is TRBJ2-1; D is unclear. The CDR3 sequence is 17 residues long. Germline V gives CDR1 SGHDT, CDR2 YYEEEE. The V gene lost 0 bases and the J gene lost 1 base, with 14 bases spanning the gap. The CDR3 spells CASSLGFGVGSYNEQFF. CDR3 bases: TGTGCCAGCAGCTTGGGATTTGGGGTAGGGTCCTACAATGAGCAGTTCTTC.

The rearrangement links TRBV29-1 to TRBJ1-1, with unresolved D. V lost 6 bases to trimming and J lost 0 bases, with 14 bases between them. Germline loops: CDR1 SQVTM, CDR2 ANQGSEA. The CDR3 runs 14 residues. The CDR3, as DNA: TGCAGCGTCCTCTGGAGGAACCTGAACACTGAAGCTTTCTTT. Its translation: CSVLWRNLNTEAFF.

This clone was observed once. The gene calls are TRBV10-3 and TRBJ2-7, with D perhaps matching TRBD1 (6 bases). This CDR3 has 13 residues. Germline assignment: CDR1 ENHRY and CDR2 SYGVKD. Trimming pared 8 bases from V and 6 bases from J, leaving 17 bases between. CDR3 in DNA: TGTGCCATCTCTTCAACAGGGCCAGCCGAGCAGTACTTC. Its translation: CAISSTGPAEQYF.

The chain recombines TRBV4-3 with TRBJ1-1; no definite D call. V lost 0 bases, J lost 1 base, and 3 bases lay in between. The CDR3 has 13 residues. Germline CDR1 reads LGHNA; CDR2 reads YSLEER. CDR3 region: CASSQDPNTEAFF. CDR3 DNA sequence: TGCGCCAGCAGCCAAGATCCGAACACTGAAGCTTTCTTT.

CDR3 loop: CASSSRSAGVGLYEQYF. The DNA of the CDR3 is TGTGCCAGCAGCTCCAGGTCCGCCGGAGTAGGTCTTTACGAGCAGTACTTC. The J gene is TRBJ2-7, the V gene TRBV11-2, with unresolved D. This CDR3 spans 17 amino acids. V gave up 4 bases and J gave up 4 bases, with 23 bases separating them. Germline CDR1 is SGHAT and CDR2 is FQNNGV.

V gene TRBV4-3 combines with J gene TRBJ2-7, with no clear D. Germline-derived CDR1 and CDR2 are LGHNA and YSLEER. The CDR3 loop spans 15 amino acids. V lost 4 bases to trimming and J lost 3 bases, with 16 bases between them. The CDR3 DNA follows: TGCGCCAGCAGCCCCGACGGAGTCTACCGCTACGAGCAGTACTTC. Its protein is CASSPDGVYRYEQYF.

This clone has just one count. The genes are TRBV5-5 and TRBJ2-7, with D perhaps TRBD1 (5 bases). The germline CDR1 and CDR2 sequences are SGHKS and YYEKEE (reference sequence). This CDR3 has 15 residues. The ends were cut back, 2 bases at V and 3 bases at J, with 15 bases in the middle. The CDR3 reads CASSFDSVGRYEQYF. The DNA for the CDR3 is TGTGCCAGCAGCTTCGACAGCGTCGGGCGCTACGAGCAGTACTTC. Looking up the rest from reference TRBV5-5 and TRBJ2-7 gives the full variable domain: DAGVTQSPTHLIKTRGQQVTLRCSPISGHKSVSWYQQVLGQGPQFIFQYYEKEERGRGNFPDRFSARQFPNYSSELNVNALLLGDSALYLCASSFDSVGRYEQYFGPGTRLTVT.

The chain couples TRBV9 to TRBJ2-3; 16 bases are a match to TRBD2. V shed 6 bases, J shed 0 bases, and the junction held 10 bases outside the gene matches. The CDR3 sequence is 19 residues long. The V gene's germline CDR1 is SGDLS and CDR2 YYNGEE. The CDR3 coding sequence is TGTGCCAGCACCCGGGGACTAGCGGGAGGGGTAACTAGCACAGATACGCAGTATTTT. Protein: CASTRGLAGGVTSTDTQYF.

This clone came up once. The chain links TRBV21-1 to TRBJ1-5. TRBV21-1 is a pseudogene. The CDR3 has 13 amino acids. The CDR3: CASSRGGDQPQHF. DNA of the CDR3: TGTGCCAGCAGCAGGGGGGGAGACCAGCCCCAGCATTTT.

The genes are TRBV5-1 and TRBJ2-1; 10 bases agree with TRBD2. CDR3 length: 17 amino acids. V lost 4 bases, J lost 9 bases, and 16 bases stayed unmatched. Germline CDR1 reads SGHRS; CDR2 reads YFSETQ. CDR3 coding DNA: TGCGCCAGCAGCGTACTTGGGCCTAGCGGGAGAGGTGGTGAGCAGTTCTTC. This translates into CASSVLGPSGRGGEQFF.

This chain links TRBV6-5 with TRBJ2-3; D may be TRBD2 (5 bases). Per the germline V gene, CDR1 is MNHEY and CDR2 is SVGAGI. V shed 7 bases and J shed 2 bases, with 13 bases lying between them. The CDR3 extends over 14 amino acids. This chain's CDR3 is CASTESGNTDTQYF. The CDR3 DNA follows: TGTGCCAGCACCGAAAGCGGAAACACAGATACGCAGTATTTT.